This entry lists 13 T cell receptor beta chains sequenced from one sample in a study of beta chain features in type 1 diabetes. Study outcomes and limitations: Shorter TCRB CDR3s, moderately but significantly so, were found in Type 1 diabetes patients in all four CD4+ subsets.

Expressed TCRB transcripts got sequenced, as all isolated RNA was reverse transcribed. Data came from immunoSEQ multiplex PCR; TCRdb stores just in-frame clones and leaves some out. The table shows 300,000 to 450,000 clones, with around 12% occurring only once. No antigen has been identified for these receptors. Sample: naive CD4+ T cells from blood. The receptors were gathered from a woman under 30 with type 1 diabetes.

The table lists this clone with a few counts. The CDR3 reads CASSRTDRGGYGYTF. CDR3 nucleotides: TGTGCCAGCAGCCGGACAGACAGGGGCGGCTATGGCTACACCTTC. The chain employs TRBV7-9 and TRBJ1-2; 8 nucleotides agree with TRBD1. V dropped 5 bases and J dropped 4; count of bases not matched to a gene: 9. The CDR3 has 15 residues. Per the germline V gene, CDR1 is SEHNR and CDR2 is FQNEAQ (reference sequence).

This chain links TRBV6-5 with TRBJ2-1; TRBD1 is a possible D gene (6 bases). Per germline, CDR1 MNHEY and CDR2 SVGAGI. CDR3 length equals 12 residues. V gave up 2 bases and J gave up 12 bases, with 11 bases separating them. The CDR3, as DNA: TGTGCCAGCAGTTACCTCAGGGGTCCGCAGTTCTTC. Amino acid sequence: CASSYLRGPQFF.

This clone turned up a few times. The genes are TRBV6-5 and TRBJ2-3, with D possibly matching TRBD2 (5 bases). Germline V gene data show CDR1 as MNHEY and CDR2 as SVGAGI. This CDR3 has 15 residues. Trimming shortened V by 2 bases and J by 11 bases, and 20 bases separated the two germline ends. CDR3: CASSYGVSLGARQYF. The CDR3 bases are TGTGCCAGCAGTTACGGCGTGTCTTTGGGAGCTCGGCAGTATTTT.

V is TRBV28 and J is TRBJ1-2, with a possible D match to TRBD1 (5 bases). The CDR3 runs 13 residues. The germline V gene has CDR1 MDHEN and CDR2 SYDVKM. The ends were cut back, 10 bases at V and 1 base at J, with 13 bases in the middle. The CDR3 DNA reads TGTGCCACTACCACAGGTAGTAACTATGGCTACACCTTC. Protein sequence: CATTTGSNYGYTF.

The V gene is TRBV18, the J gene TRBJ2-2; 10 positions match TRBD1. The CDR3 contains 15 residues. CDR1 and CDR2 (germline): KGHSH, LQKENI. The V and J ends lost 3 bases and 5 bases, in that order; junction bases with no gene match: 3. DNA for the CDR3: TGTGCCAGCTCACCGGGACAGGGGCGGACCGGGGAGCTGTTTTTT. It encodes CASSPGQGRTGELFF.

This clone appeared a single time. The CDR3 here is CSVTRDTALNYGYTF. The CDR3 DNA follows: TGCAGCGTCACAAGAGACACAGCTTTGAACTATGGCTACACCTTC. The rearrangement uses TRBV29-1 and TRBJ1-2, with D uncertain. Germline CDR1 SQVTM, CDR2 ANQGSEA. The CDR3 is 15 amino acids. Trimming removed 6 bases from V and 2 bases from J, with 19 bases in between. Combining the CDR3 with reference TRBV29-1 and TRBJ1-2 gives the whole variable domain SAVISQKPSRDICQRGTSLTIQCQVDSQVTMMFWYRQQPGQSLTLIATANQGSEATYESGFVIDKFPISRPNLTFSTLTVSNMSPEDSSIYLCSVTRDTALNYGYTFGSGTRLTVV.

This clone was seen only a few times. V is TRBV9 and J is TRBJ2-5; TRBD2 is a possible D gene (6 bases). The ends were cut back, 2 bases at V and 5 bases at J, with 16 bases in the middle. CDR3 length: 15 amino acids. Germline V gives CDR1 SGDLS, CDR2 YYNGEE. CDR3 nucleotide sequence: TGTGCCAGCAGCGTGGGACTCCCGTCCCGGGAGACCCAGTACTTC. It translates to CASSVGLPSRETQYF.

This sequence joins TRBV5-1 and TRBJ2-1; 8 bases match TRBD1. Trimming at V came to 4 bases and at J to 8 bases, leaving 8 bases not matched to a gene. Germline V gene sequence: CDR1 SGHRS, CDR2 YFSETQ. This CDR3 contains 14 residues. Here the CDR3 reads CASSPLTGEDEQFF. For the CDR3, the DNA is TGCGCCAGCAGCCCCTTGACAGGGGAAGATGAGCAGTTCTTC.

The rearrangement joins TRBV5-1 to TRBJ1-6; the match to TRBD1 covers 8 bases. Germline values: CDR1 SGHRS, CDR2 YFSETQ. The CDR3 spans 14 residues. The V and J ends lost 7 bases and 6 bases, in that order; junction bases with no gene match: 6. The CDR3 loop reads CASASQGGNSPLHF. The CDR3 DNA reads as TGCGCCAGCGCCTCACAGGGGGGTAATTCACCCCTCCACTTT. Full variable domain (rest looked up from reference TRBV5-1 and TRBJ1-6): KAGVTQTPRYLIKTRGQQVTLSCSPISGHRSVSWYQQTPGQGLQFLFEYFSETQRNKGNFPGRFSGRQFSNSRSEMNVSTLELGDSALYLCASASQGGNSPLHFGNGTRLTVT.

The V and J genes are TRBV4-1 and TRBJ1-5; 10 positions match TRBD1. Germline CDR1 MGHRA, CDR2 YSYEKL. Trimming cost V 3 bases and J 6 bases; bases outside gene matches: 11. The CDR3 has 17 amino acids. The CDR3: CASSHDRGTGVRQPQHF. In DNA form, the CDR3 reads TGCGCCAGCAGCCATGATCGAGGGACAGGGGTGCGTCAGCCCCAGCATTTT.

CDR3 amino acids: CASSLRLADHNEQFF. CDR3 nucleotides: TGTGCCAGCAGCTTAAGACTAGCGGACCACAATGAGCAGTTCTTC. This rearrangement joins TRBV7-3 to TRBJ2-1; 9 bases line up with TRBD2. The V segment lost 1 base and the J segment 5 bases; nucleotides outside the gene matches: 3. The CDR3 runs 15 residues. The germline CDR1 and CDR2 sequences are SGHTA and FQGTGA.

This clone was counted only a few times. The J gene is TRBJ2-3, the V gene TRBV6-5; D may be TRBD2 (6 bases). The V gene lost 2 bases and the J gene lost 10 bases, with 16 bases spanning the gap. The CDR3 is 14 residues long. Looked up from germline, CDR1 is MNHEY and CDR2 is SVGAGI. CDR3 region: CASSYRTTSLAQYF. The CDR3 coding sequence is TGTGCCAGCAGTTACCGGACTACAAGTTTGGCGCAGTATTTT.

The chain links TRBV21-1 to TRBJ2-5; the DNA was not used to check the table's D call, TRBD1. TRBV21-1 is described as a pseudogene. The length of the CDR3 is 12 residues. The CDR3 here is CVHRTAQETQYF. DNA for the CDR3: TGTGTTCACCGGACAGCACAAGAGACCCAGTACTTC.